This entry features one T cell receptor beta chain sequence. Its cognate antigen is unknown. Using immunoSEQ multiplex PCR, the repertoire was profiled, and TCRdb retains in-frame clones only, with some absent. The table records around 1.5 million clones, 98% of them present only once. This record belongs to a study of shared clonotypes between healthy human individuals. Whole-study context: Every donor yielded three CD4 naive, three CD4 memory, two CD8 naive and one CD8 memory plate. General study results and limits: Apart from blood, nothing was sampled; tissue repertoires likely differ. It was observed that about 5% of naive CD4 clonotypes were shared across a few donors.

The CDR3 is made up of 17 amino acids. With V trimmed by 6 bases and J by 7 bases, 16 bases remained unmatched. The germline V gene has CDR1 MNHEY and CDR2 SMNVEV (reference sequence). Sequencing used naive CD4+ T cells sorted from blood. Described subset: CD45RA+ positively selected. This sequence originates from a man under 40 in good health. The rearrangement uses TRBV27 and TRBJ2-7; the match to TRBD1 covers 12 bases. The CDR3 DNA reads as TGTGCCAGCAGATCAAAAGGGGGGACAGGGGGCGCGAGGGAGCAGTACTTC. Translation gives CASRSKGGTGGAREQYF.